The table lists the clone carrying this T cell receptor beta chain with many counts. This entry comes from a study of blood T cells in healthy people across ages. A J-beta primer mix and a sample-barcoded 5' primer were used in a second PCR of roughly 7 to 12 cycles. Each CDR3 protein is one row after TCRdb ran MiXCR on the 5' RACE reads. The data contain 590,000 or so distinct CDR3 sequences, 25% to 30% of them singletons. Germline V CDR1 and CDR2: SNHLY, FYNNEI. CDR3 length: 12 residues. The chain uses TRBV2 and TRBJ1-2; maybe TRBD1 (5 bases). The sequence derives from a woman of 80 years or more in good health. The sequenced material came from blood. This CDR3 is CASRRGGYGYTF. The DNA of the CDR3 is TGTGCTTCCCGGCGGGGGGGTTACGGCTACACCTTC.